This is a list of T cell receptor beta chains from one sample in a study of CD8 T cells in ankylosing spondylitis. A single record per CDR3 protein comes from TCRdb applying MiXCR to the 5' RACE reads. Among approximately 340,000 distinct CDR3 sequences listed, approximately 14% were seen once. The sample comprised blood, either unsorted or a sorted T cell fraction (not recorded which). These receptors were taken from a male donor with ankylosing spondylitis or in good health (not recorded which). The CDR3 runs from the conserved cysteine through the conserved F or W. A D gene is named only where the DNA matches it firmly. The size field is filled for only some rows; it gives once, few, many or a size class.

V gene	clone size	D gene	J gene	CDR3 protein	CDR3 DNA
TRBV25-1	few	TRBD1	TRBJ2-7	CASSARIRQGGSDEQYF	TGTGCCAGCAGTGCTCGAATTAGACAGGGGGGGTCCGACGAGCAGTACTTC
TRBV29-1	many	.	TRBJ2-2	CSVGTPPNTGELFF	TGCAGCGTAGGGACCCCGCCGAACACCGGGGAGCTGTTTTTT
TRBV20-1	.	TRBD1	TRBJ2-7	CSAVEGQGAFEQYF	TGCAGTGCCGTAGAGGGACAGGGGGCGTTTGAGCAGTACTTC
TRBV5-1	few	TRBD2	TRBJ2-1	CASSLARLAGTGQFF	TGCGCCAGCAGCTTGGCCCGACTAGCGGGAACCGGGCAGTTCTTC
TRBV5-1	.	TRBD1	TRBJ2-2	CASSKGQLNTGELFF	TGCGCCAGCAGCAAGGGACAGCTGAACACCGGGGAGCTGTTTTTT
TRBV12-3/TRBV12-4	many	.	TRBJ1-2	CASSLQYGYTF	TGTGCCAGCAGTTTACAGTATGGCTACACCTTC
TRBV12-3/TRBV12-4	few	TRBD2	TRBJ2-1	CASSLSRTSGTYNEQFF	TGTGCCAGCAGTTTGTCTCGGACTAGCGGGACCTACAATGAGCAGTTCTTC
TRBV5-1	.	.	TRBJ2-2	CASSSAGTTGAGELFF	TGCGCCAGCAGCTCCGCCGGGACAACGGGCGCCGGGGAGCTGTTTTTT
TRBV6-5	.	TRBD1	TRBJ2-6	CASSYGDSSLLTF	TGTGCCAGCAGTTACGGGGACAGTTCGCTCCTGACTTTC
TRBV10-3	.	.	TRBJ2-1	CAISESTGVGQFF	TGTGCCATCAGTGAGTCGACCGGTGTCGGGCAGTTCTTC
TRBV11-2	few	.	TRBJ1-1	CASSYLRNTEAFF	TGTGCCAGCAGCTATCTCAGGAACACTGAAGCTTTCTTT
TRBV30	.	.	TRBJ1-2	CAWALGVDYGYTF	TGTGCCTGGGCTCTGGGGGTCGACTATGGCTACACCTTC
TRBV5-1	.	.	TRBJ2-4	CASSQDPGPLAKNIQYF	TGCGCCAGCAGCCAGGATCCGGGACCACTAGCCAAAAACATTCAGTACTTC
TRBV6-1	.	.	TRBJ2-7	CASSEGFGREQYF	TGTGCCAGCAGTGAAGGGTTCGGCCGCGAGCAGTACTTC
TRBV7-9	few	.	TRBJ1-4	CASSLAWGSNEKLFF	TGTGCCAGCAGCTTAGCGTGGGGAAGTAATGAAAAACTGTTTTTT
TRBV27	few	.	TRBJ1-1	CASSVGREGRTEAFF	TGTGCCAGCAGTGTGGGGCGGGAGGGGCGAACTGAAGCTTTCTTT
TRBV15	.	.	TRBJ2-1	CATSRVARSLYNEQFF	TGTGCCACCAGCAGAGTAGCGCGGAGTTTATACAATGAGCAGTTCTTC
TRBV5-1	few	TRBD2	TRBJ2-5	CASSSIAGAETQYF	TGCGCCAGCAGTTCTATAGCGGGAGCGGAGACCCAGTACTTC
TRBV27	few	TRBD2	TRBJ2-7	CASSLSRKREGRYEQYF	TGTGCCAGCAGTTTATCACGGAAGCGGGAGGGTAGGTACGAGCAGTACTTC
TRBV5-1	few	TRBD2	TRBJ2-1	CASSSGGTSYNEQFF	TGCGCCAGCAGCTCGGGGGGGACCTCCTACAATGAGCAGTTCTTC
TRBV6-1	.	.	TRBJ2-4	CASRKGEGLAKNIQYF	TGTGCCAGCAGGAAGGGGGAAGGACTAGCCAAAAACATTCAGTACTTC
TRBV3-1	few	TRBD2	TRBJ2-2	CASSQDYGTRGTGELFF	TGTGCCAGCAGCCAAGATTACGGGACTAGGGGTACCGGGGAGCTGTTTTTT
TRBV7-9	many	TRBD1	TRBJ1-5	CASSMGQGAANQPQHF	TGTGCCAGCAGCATGGGACAGGGGGCTGCAAATCAGCCCCAGCATTTT
TRBV6-5	.	.	TRBJ2-5	CASSYLGQQETQYF	TGTGCCAGCAGTTACTTAGGACAGCAAGAGACCCAGTACTTC
TRBV5-1	many	.	TRBJ1-1	CASSLGGGMNTEAFF	TGCGCCAGCAGCTTGGGCGGGGGCATGAACACTGAAGCTTTCTTT
TRBV12-3/TRBV12-4	few	.	TRBJ2-2	CASSLLGVSNTGELFF	TGTGCCAGCAGTTTACTCGGTGTGAGTAACACCGGGGAGCTGTTTTTT
TRBV9	.	.	TRBJ1-1	CASSVGENGAFF	TGTGCCAGCAGCGTAGGAGAAAACGGAGCTTTCTTT
TRBV12-3/TRBV12-4	few	.	TRBJ1-2	CASSRRGEGGYTF	TGTGCCAGCAGTCGACGGGGTGAAGGGGGCTACACCTTC
TRBV12-3/TRBV12-4	.	.	TRBJ1-4	CASSLYGGRNEKLFF	TGTGCCAGCAGTTTATACGGGGGGCGCAATGAAAAACTGTTTTTT
TRBV5-1	few	.	TRBJ2-2	CASSLARANGELFF	TGCGCCAGCAGCTTGGCCAGGGCAAACGGGGAGCTGTTTTTT
TRBV9	few	.	TRBJ2-2	CASSVVDGELFF	TGTGCCAGCAGCGTAGTGGACGGGGAGCTGTTTTTT
TRBV5-1	few	TRBD2	TRBJ2-7	CASSARSGSTSYEQYF	TGCGCCAGCAGCGCGAGGAGCGGGAGTACCTCCTACGAGCAGTACTTC
TRBV12-3/TRBV12-4	.	.	TRBJ2-7	CASSLDPASSYEQYF	TGTGCCAGCAGTTTGGACCCGGCCTCCTCCTACGAGCAGTACTTC
TRBV15	.	TRBD2	TRBJ2-5	CATSRGRGTSGEETQYF	TGTGCCACCAGCAGAGGCAGGGGGACTAGCGGGGAAGAGACCCAGTACTTC
TRBV7-9	.	.	TRBJ2-1	CASSPLSGGLNEQFF	TGTGCCAGCAGCCCCCTTAGTGGGGGGCTCAATGAGCAGTTCTTC
TRBV20-1	few	TRBD1	TRBJ1-5	CSARTRDRGFQPQHF	TGCAGTGCTAGGACCCGGGACAGGGGTTTCCAGCCCCAGCATTTT
TRBV9	few	.	TRBJ1-1	CASSVVGQDSNTEAFF	TGTGCCAGCAGCGTAGTGGGCCAAGATAGCAACACTGAAGCTTTCTTT
TRBV5-1	.	TRBD1	TRBJ1-6	CASSLAGQGLNSPLHF	TGCGCCAGCAGCTTGGCCGGACAGGGACTTAATTCACCCCTCCACTTT
TRBV12-3/TRBV12-4	.	.	TRBJ2-7	CASSLHDGSYEQYF	TGTGCCAGCAGTTTACACGACGGATCCTACGAGCAGTACTTC
TRBV15	few	.	TRBJ2-2	CATSRDYTGELFF	TGTGCCACCAGCAGAGATTACACCGGGGAGCTGTTTTTT
TRBV29-1	few	.	TRBJ2-4	CSVEDQFDSIQYF	TGCAGCGTTGAAGATCAGTTCGACAGCATTCAGTACTTC
TRBV7-2	.	.	TRBJ1-3	CASSWGPTRSGNTIYF	TGTGCCAGCAGCTGGGGCCCTACCCGCTCTGGAAACACCATATATTTT
TRBV11-2	.	TRBD1	TRBJ2-1	CASSLTGGLARDEQFF	TGTGCCAGCAGCTTAACAGGGGGCCTAGCGAGAGATGAGCAGTTCTTC
TRBV12-3/TRBV12-4	.	.	TRBJ2-7	CASSARVVSYEQYF	TGTGCCAGCAGTGCTAGGGTTGTCTCCTACGAGCAGTACTTC
TRBV20-1	.	TRBD1	TRBJ1-4	CSAREGGRKQEKLFF	TGCAGTGCTAGAGAAGGGGGCAGGAAGCAAGAAAAACTGTTTTTT
TRBV5-1	many	.	TRBJ2-5	CASSFSTFQETQYF	TGCGCCAGCAGCTTCTCCACCTTCCAAGAGACCCAGTACTTC
TRBV6-1	few	TRBD1	TRBJ2-1	CAVSGTGYANEQFF	TGTGCCGTCTCCGGGACAGGGTATGCGAATGAGCAGTTCTTC
TRBV5-1	few	.	TRBJ1-1	CASALGTGGGTEAFF	TGCGCCAGCGCACTCGGTACGGGGGGTGGCACTGAAGCTTTCTTT
TRBV5-6	.	.	TRBJ1-1	CASSLVIVPEAFF	TGTGCCAGCAGCTTGGTTATCGTGCCTGAAGCTTTCTTT
TRBV7-9	.	.	TRBJ1-4	CASSARNEKLFF	TGTGCCAGCAGCGCCCGGAATGAAAAACTGTTTTTT
TRBV6-5	few	.	TRBJ2-3	CAGVERTDTQYF	TGTGCGGGAGTTGAACGCACAGATACGCAGTATTTT
TRBV20-1	many	TRBD2	TRBJ2-1	CSAKGTSVYNEQFF	TGCAGTGCAAAAGGGACTAGCGTTTACAATGAGCAGTTCTTC
TRBV5-6	.	.	TRBJ1-5	CASTLRGINQPQHF	TGTGCCAGCACCTTGCGTGGGATCAATCAGCCCCAGCATTTT
TRBV20-1	.	TRBD1	TRBJ1-1	CSARAPGQGLVEAFF	TGCAGTGCTAGAGCGCCGGGACAGGGGCTTGTCGAAGCTTTCTTT